Listed below are T cell receptor beta chains from one sample, sequenced in a study of shared T cell receptors in the human thymus. Using immunoSEQ multiplex PCR, the repertoire was profiled, and TCRdb retains in-frame clones only, with some absent. The data show almost 550,000 clones, with around 82% seen just once and around 0.013% held by the top ten. Another study also made use of these data, one on human thymus T cells.

Sequenced sample: thymocytes. Source of these receptors: a boy less than two years old with a congenital heart defect. Each CDR3 is given with its conserved first and last residue. A D gene is named only where the DNA matches it firmly. Rows may omit the clone size; those that give it use once, few, many or a size class.

TRBV18	-	TRBJ2-7	-	TGTGCCAGCTCACCAAAGGAGGGGAAGGACTACGAGCAGTACTTC	CASSPKEGKDYEQYF
TRBV4-3	TRBD1	TRBJ2-4	few	TGCGCCAGCAGCCAAGAGCGGACAGGGGGGCCCTTAGCCAAAAACATTCAGTACTTC	CASSQERTGGPLAKNIQYF
TRBV28	TRBD2	TRBJ2-1	-	TGTGCCAGCAGACCTCTAGCGGAGAGCTCCTACAATGAGCAGTTCTTC	CASRPLAESSYNEQFF
TRBV10-1	TRBD1	TRBJ2-7	-	TGCGCCAGCAGTGACCAGGGACAGGGAGACTACGAGCAGTACTTC	CASSDQGQGDYEQYF
TRBV7-6	TRBD2	TRBJ2-5	few	TGTGCCAGCAGGCCGAGTAGCGGGAGAGAGACCCAGTACTTC	CASRPSSGRETQYF
TRBV30	-	TRBJ2-3	-	TGTGCCTGGAGTGTTAATGGGGCCGACACAGATACGCAGTATTTT	CAWSVNGADTDTQYF
TRBV12-5	TRBD2	TRBJ2-3	-	TGTGCTAGTGGTTTCGACGTCGGGGCGGGAGTGGAAGATACGCAGTATTTT	CASGFDVGAGVEDTQYF
TRBV28	TRBD2	TRBJ2-1	few	TGTGCCAGCAGTTTCCTGACTAGCTCGGGTCGGAGATACAATGAGCAGTTCTTC	CASSFLTSSGRRYNEQFF
TRBV5-4	TRBD2	TRBJ2-1	-	TGTGCCAGCAGCCGATGGACTAGATGGGAGCAGTTCTTC	CASSRWTRWEQFF
TRBV5-1	TRBD2	TRBJ2-3	-	TGCGCCAGCAGCTTGGGGGTCGGGACTAGCGGCACAGATACGCAGTATTTT	CASSLGVGTSGTDTQYF
TRBV19	TRBD1	TRBJ1-5	-	TGTGCCAGTAGGCCGATTTCTGGGACAGCCCTCAATCAGCCCCAGCATTTT	CASRPISGTALNQPQHF
TRBV5-6	-	TRBJ2-3	-	TGTGCCAGCAGCTTGATCAGTAGCACAGATACGCAGTATTTT	CASSLISSTDTQYF
TRBV4-3	TRBD2	TRBJ2-7	-	TGCGCCAGCAGCCAATGGCTAGCGGGGACCTACGAGCAGTACTTC	CASSQWLAGTYEQYF
TRBV29-1	-	TRBJ1-2	-	TGCAGCGTTGAAGGGCTCTATGGCTACACCTTC	CSVEGLYGYTF
TRBV4-1	-	TRBJ1-2	-	TGCGCCAGCAGCCAAGAATACAGATGGCGATATGGCTACACCTTC	CASSQEYRWRYGYTF
TRBV7-2	TRBD1	TRBJ1-5	-	TGTGCCAGCAGCCCTCGGGACAGGGGGAATAGCAATCAGCCCCAGCATTTT	CASSPRDRGNSNQPQHF
TRBV5-6	-	TRBJ2-7	-	TGTGCCAGCAGCTCCAGGGTTTGCTACGAGCAGTACTTC	CASSSRVCYEQYF
TRBV7-9	-	TRBJ2-1	-	TGTGCCAGCAGCCCACCTAGGGGGTACAATGAGCAGTTCTTC	CASSPPRGYNEQFF
TRBV10-1	TRBD2	TRBJ2-1	once	TGCGCCAGCAGAGCGGGGGGCGCCAGCAATGAGCAGTTCTTC	CASRAGGASNEQFF
TRBV2	TRBD2	TRBJ2-3	-	TGTGCCAGCAGTGAAAGGGCTAGCGGCAGCACAGATACGCAGTATTTT	CASSERASGSTDTQYF
TRBV28	TRBD2	TRBJ2-3	-	TGTGCCAGCAGTTTAGGAGGACTAGCCACAGATACGCAGTATTTT	CASSLGGLATDTQYF
TRBV6-5	TRBD1	TRBJ2-1	-	TGTGCCAGCAGTCACGGGACAGGGGGGAATGAGCAGTTCTTC	CASSHGTGGNEQFF
TRBV19	-	TRBJ2-3	-	TGTGCCAGTAGTATCAAGGGACTCTACACAGATACGCAGTATTTT	CASSIKGLYTDTQYF
TRBV7-6	-	TRBJ2-5	-	TGTGCCAGCAGCTTCTCCCCACTCCAAGAGACCCAGTACTTC	CASSFSPLQETQYF
TRBV27	-	TRBJ2-7	-	TGTGCCAGCAGTTTATTCCCCACAGGTGGGTTAGGGTACGAGCAGTACTTC	CASSLFPTGGLGYEQYF
TRBV7-9	-	TRBJ1-1	-	TGTGCCAGCAGAGTAGCGGGCTTGAACACTGAAGCTTTCTTT	CASRVAGLNTEAFF
TRBV14	-	TRBJ2-1	-	TGTGCCAGCAGCCTCGGGACTCCCTACAATGAGCAGTTCTTC	CASSLGTPYNEQFF
TRBV7-9	-	TRBJ2-1	-	TGTGCCAGCAGCCCTCCAGGGCAGTTCTTC	CASSPPGQFF
TRBV5-1	TRBD2	TRBJ2-3	-	TGCGCCAGCAGCCCAACTAGCGGGAGGGTCACAGATACGCAGTATTTT	CASSPTSGRVTDTQYF